A single sample gave rise to the 27 T cell receptor beta chains below, sequenced in a study of CD8 T cells in Susac syndrome (dated by TCRdb to between 2017 and 2020). Preparation of the library involved the immunoSEQ multiplex PCR assay. RNA was extracted using the RNeasy kit, and about 0.5 to 1 ug of the RNA was reverse transcribed with random hexamers. TCRdb passed the public sequencing reads through fastp at Q25 and MiXCR, retaining productive beta sequences. For every CDR3 protein sequence, its rows merge into one entry that carries the most common genes and DNA. Across this sample there are hundreds of thousands of distinct CDR3 sequences, with more than 80% seen only once. Of the sample, more than 0.09% is held by the ten largest clones. The material sequenced was CD8+ T cells from PBMCs. The receptors shown here come from a human donor with multiple sclerosis.

The rearrangement uses TRBV6-1 and TRBJ1-1, with D unresolved. The germline gives CDR1 MNHNS, CDR2 SASEGT. CDR3 length: 12 amino acids. V lost 1 base to trimming and J lost 11 bases, with 11 bases between them. The CDR3 spells CASSEGEAEAFF. The CDR3 nucleotides read TGTGCCAGCAGTGAAGGGGAGGCAGAGGCTTTCTTT.

V usage is TRBV9 and J usage is TRBJ1-2, with D possibly being TRBD1 (6 bases). Germline V lookup: CDR1 SGDLS, CDR2 YYNGEE. This CDR3 comprises 12 residues. The V end was cut by 4 bases, the J end by 6 bases, with 10 bases between. Written as DNA, the CDR3 is TGTGCCAGCAGCCCCCACAGGGATGGCTACACCTTC. As protein: CASSPHRDGYTF.

This chain connects TRBV15 to TRBJ2-5; a weak D match, TRBD2 (5 bases). V shed 4 bases and J shed 5 bases, with 14 bases lying between them. Germline CDR1 and CDR2: LNHNV and YYDKDF (reference sequence). The CDR3 loop spans 14 amino acids. Here the CDR3 reads CATSMEEGGETQYF. The CDR3 DNA is TGTGCCACCAGCATGGAGGAAGGCGGGGAGACCCAGTACTTC.

The V call is TRBV4-1, the J call TRBJ2-1; D not certain. CDR1 is MGHRA, CDR2 YSYEKL, per germline. This CDR3 is built from 11 residues. The V end lost 2 bases, the J end lost 10 bases, and 6 bases lay between the germline ends. The DNA of the CDR3 is TGCGCCAGCAGCCAATCCATGGAGCAGTTCTTC. It codes for CASSQSMEQFF.

This clonotype was recorded only once. V is TRBV27 and J is TRBJ2-5, with a possible D match to TRBD1 (6 bases). The CDR3 extends over 13 amino acids. The germline V and J ends were trimmed by 4 bases and 2 bases, with 8 bases remaining between them. Germline V gene sequence: CDR1 MNHEY, CDR2 SMNVEV (reference sequence). CDR3: CASSWGTQETQYF. In DNA form, the CDR3 reads TGTGCCAGCAGTTGGGGGACACAAGAGACCCAGTACTTC.

The chain carries TRBV29-1 and TRBJ1-2, with D perhaps TRBD1 (6 bases). The CDR3 spans 13 residues. Trimming shortened V by 2 bases and J by 4 bases, and 11 bases separated the two germline ends. The V gene's germline CDR1 is SQVTM and CDR2 ANQGSEA. The CDR3 spells CSVEQGNSYGYTF. In DNA form, the CDR3 reads TGCAGCGTTGAACAGGGGAATAGCTATGGCTACACCTTC.

For the CDR3, the DNA is TGTGCCACCAGTGATTTTGGCGGGGAGCTGTTTTTT. It encodes CATSDFGGELFF. The chain links TRBV24-1 to TRBJ2-2; no reliable D call. Germline CDR1 and CDR2: KGHDR and SFDVKD. This CDR3 has 12 residues. The V end was cut by 1 base, the J end by 7 bases, with 3 bases between.

The chain is built from TRBV30 and TRBJ2-5; D call uncertain. V lost 5 bases to trimming and J lost 1 base, with 11 bases between them. CDR3 length equals 13 residues. Germline V CDR1 and CDR2: GTSNPN, SVGIG (reference sequence). The DNA of the CDR3 is TGTGCCTGGGGCCTAAAGGGCCAAGAGACCCAGTACTTC. Amino acids: CAWGLKGQETQYF.

This sequence joins TRBV18 and TRBJ2-5, with D tentatively TRBD1 or TRBD2 (5 bases each). Trimming took off 0 bases at V and 3 bases at J, with 14 bases between the two ends. The CDR3 covers 16 residues. The germline CDR1 and CDR2 sequences are KGHSH and LQKENI. This CDR3 is CASSPPGDPFEETQYF. CDR3 bases: TGTGCCAGCTCACCACCCGGGGACCCTTTTGAAGAGACCCAGTACTTC.

This rearrangement joins TRBV27 to TRBJ2-5; D gene unclear. The CDR3 loop spans 12 amino acids. V dropped 8 bases and J dropped 1 base, with 8 bases sitting between them. The germline gives CDR1 MNHEY, CDR2 SMNVEV (reference sequence). CDR3 sequence (DNA): TGTGCCAGCGGCCCGGGCCAAGAGACCCAGTACTTC. Translating gives CASGPGQETQYF.

A single count supports this clonotype. The junction differs from germline at one of its ends, possibly a read error. J is TRBJ1-5 and V is TRBV7-7; TRBD1 might be the D (5 bases). Germline CDR1 is SSHAT and CDR2 is FNYEAQ (reference sequence). There are 16 residues in the CDR3. CDR3 coding DNA: TGTGCTAGCAGCTGCATGTACTCAGGGTTTTGGCAGCCCCAGCATTTT. Translating it yields CASSCMYSGFWQPQHF.

The V gene is TRBV12-3 or TRBV12-4, the J gene TRBJ2-4, with 9 bases that match TRBD1. The CDR3 is 15 amino acids. With 6 bases clipped from V and 1 base from J, the junction kept 4 bases outside the gene matches. CDR3 coding DNA: TGTGCCAGCAGCGGGACAGGGTTGGCCAAAAACATTCAGTACTTC. Protein sequence: CASSGTGLAKNIQYF.

The V gene is TRBV15, the J gene TRBJ1-1, with D uncertain. The germline V and J ends were trimmed by 0 bases and 5 bases, with 13 bases remaining between them. Germline V lookup: CDR1 LNHNV, CDR2 YYDKDF (reference sequence). This CDR3 has 15 amino acids. CDR3 loop: CATSRDSGVGTEAFF. CDR3 nucleotides: TGTGCCACCAGCAGAGATTCTGGGGTTGGTACTGAAGCTTTCTTT.

This clonotype came up once. The chain is built from TRBV20-1 and TRBJ2-2; D is undetermined. The CDR3 has 13 amino acids. Germline V gene sequence: CDR1 DFQATT, CDR2 SNEGSKA (reference sequence). Trimming shortened V by 6 bases and J by 1 base, and 9 bases separated the two germline ends. CDR3 DNA: TGCAGTGCATCCGGTCAGAACACCGGGGAGCTGTTTTTT. Translated, it gives CSASGQNTGELFF.

A word on this clonotype: A read error may account for a junction end that differs from germline. This chain joins TRBV6-5 and TRBJ2-7; 8 nucleotides line up with TRBD1. CDR1 MNHEY and CDR2 SVGAGI come from the germline V gene. The CDR3 covers 16 residues. The chain's CDR3 is CASSDSDRVTSYEQYF. The CDR3 coding sequence is TGTGCCAGCAGTGACTCGGACAGGGTCACGTCCTACGAGCAGTACTTC.

The V gene is TRBV7-9, the J gene TRBJ2-1, with D possibly matching TRBD2 (7 bases). The CDR3 is 17 residues long. V lost 1 base and J lost 4, with 17 bases in between. The germline CDR1 and CDR2 sequences are SEHNR and FQNEAQ (reference sequence). The chain's CDR3 is CASSLDRRRGTYNEQFF. As DNA, the CDR3 is TGTGCCAGCAGCTTAGACCGACGGCGGGGGACATACAATGAGCAGTTCTTC.

This chain links TRBV12-5 with TRBJ1-2, with 11 bases aligning to TRBD1. The CDR3 totals 13 residues. V was pared by 5 bases and J by 9 bases, with 5 bases of the junction left unmatched. Germline values: CDR1 LGHNT, CDR2 FRNRAP. CDR3 amino acids: CASGPGTGGSYTF. The CDR3 coding sequence is TGTGCTAGTGGTCCCGGGACAGGGGGGAGCTACACCTTC.

V and J are TRBV7-9 and TRBJ2-7; 11 nucleotides match TRBD1. Trimming at V came to 5 bases and at J to 3 bases, leaving 6 bases not matched to a gene. The germline gives CDR1 SEHNR, CDR2 FQNEAQ (reference sequence). There are 15 residues in the CDR3. The CDR3 reads CASSGRDRGIYEQYF. The CDR3 DNA reads as TGTGCCAGCAGCGGGAGGGACAGGGGGATCTACGAGCAGTACTTC.

The table lists this clonotype with a count of one. This sequence joins TRBV29-1 and TRBJ2-3; D remains unclear. The CDR3 has 11 amino acids. V shed 7 bases and J shed 5 bases, with 10 bases lying between them. The germline CDR1 and CDR2 sequences are SQVTM and ANQGSEA. The CDR3 spells CSAQILDTQYF. The DNA for the CDR3 is TGCAGCGCCCAAATTTTAGATACGCAGTATTTT.

This clonotype was seen more than once but under ten times. The chain recombines TRBV6-5 with TRBJ1-2; D is unresolved. Germline assignment: CDR1 MNHEY and CDR2 SVGAGI. The CDR3 runs to 15 residues. Deletions cut 0 bases from V and 0 bases from J, with 8 bases between. CDR3 in DNA: TGTGCCAGCAGTTACTCGACCGGAGCTAACTATGGCTACACCTTC. It specifies CASSYSTGANYGYTF.

The chain links TRBV12-3 or TRBV12-4 to TRBJ2-1; TRBD1 agrees at 7 bases. The CDR3 has 15 amino acids. Unmatched junction bases numbered 7, after V lost 3 bases and J lost 5 bases. CDR3 sequence reads: CASSFTSDRNNEQFF. The DNA of the CDR3 is TGTGCCAGCAGTTTTACGTCGGACAGGAACAATGAGCAGTTCTTC.

This clonotype was counted between two and nine times. The CDR3 coding sequence is TGCAGTGCGAGGGGACAGGGAAACTACGAGCAGTACTTC. It encodes CSARGQGNYEQYF. V gene TRBV20-1 combines with J gene TRBJ2-7; 9 bases align to TRBD1. This CDR3 is 13 amino acids long. J was trimmed by 3 bases and V by 6 bases; bases with no gene match: 6. In germline, CDR1 is DFQATT, CDR2 SNEGSKA (reference sequence).

The chain links TRBV29-1 to TRBJ1-2, with a possible D match to TRBD1 (6 bases). Trimming pared 4 bases from V and 2 bases from J, leaving 11 bases between. The CDR3 has 13 residues. From germline, CDR1 is SQVTM and CDR2 ANQGSEA. The CDR3 is CSVVEGGNYGYTF. The CDR3 DNA is TGCAGCGTTGTGGAGGGGGGAAACTATGGCTACACCTTC.

This clonotype was counted a single time. The chain uses TRBV7-9 and TRBJ1-2; a possible D gene is TRBD1 (6 bases). This CDR3 spans 12 amino acids. Trimming pared 8 bases from V and 7 bases from J, leaving 14 bases between. Germline CDR1 SEHNR, CDR2 FQNEAQ (reference sequence). In nucleotides, the CDR3 is TGTGCCAGCGAGGGGGACCTCCTTGGCTACACCTTC. Translated: CASEGDLLGYTF.

This chain joins TRBV6-5 and TRBJ1-2; no definite D call. The V gene's germline CDR1 is MNHEY and CDR2 SVGAGI. Trimming shortened V by 5 bases and J by 6 bases, and 13 bases separated the two germline ends. This CDR3 has 13 amino acids. CDR3 sequence (DNA): TGTGCCAGCAGTGGCTGGGATAAAGATGGCTACACCTTC. Amino acid sequence: CASSGWDKDGYTF.

The rearrangement joins TRBV5-1 to TRBJ1-1; D unresolved. Trimming cost V 1 base and J 0 bases, with 10 bases left between them. The CDR3 extends over 15 amino acids. The V gene's germline CDR1 is SGHRS and CDR2 YFSETQ. CDR3 nucleotides: TGCGCCAGCAGCTTGCACGACGGATTGAACACTGAAGCTTTCTTT. This sequence encodes CASSLHDGLNTEAFF.

The chain combines TRBV7-9 with TRBJ1-2; 7 bases align to TRBD1. V was pared by 4 bases and J by 4 bases, with 9 bases of the junction left unmatched. Germline CDR1 and CDR2: SEHNR and FQNEAQ (reference sequence). The CDR3 length is 15 residues. The CDR3 sequence: CASSSDRVLTYGYTF. CDR3 in DNA: TGTGCCAGCAGCTCCGACAGGGTGCTAACCTATGGCTACACCTTC.